Described below is a single T cell receptor (beta chain) sequence and its context. These data originate in a study of blood T cells in healthy people across ages. Using a J-beta primer mix together with a sample-barcoded 5' primer, a second PCR was run for roughly 6 to 11 cycles. TCRdb itself ran the 5' RACE reads through MiXCR, one entry per CDR3 protein. The table records roughly 800,000 distinct CDR3 sequences, approximately 53% of them present only once. This CDR3 is built from 12 residues. Trimming left V 7 bases short and J 7 bases short, with 13 bases between. This TCR was sampled from a man at least 80 years old in good health. V is TRBV12-3 or TRBV12-4 and J is TRBJ2-5; D is possibly TRBD2 (7 bases). The sample consisted of blood. This CDR3 is CASTLGGRTQYF. CDR3 DNA sequence: TGTGCCAGCACCTTGGGGGGGCGGACCCAGTACTTC.